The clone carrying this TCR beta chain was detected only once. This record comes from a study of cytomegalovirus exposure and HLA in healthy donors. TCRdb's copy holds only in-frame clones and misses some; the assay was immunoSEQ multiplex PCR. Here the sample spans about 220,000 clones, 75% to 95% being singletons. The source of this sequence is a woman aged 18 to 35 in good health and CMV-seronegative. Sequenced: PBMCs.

CDR3 loop: CASSPLVGGDTEAFF. The CDR3 nucleotides are TGCGCCAGCAGCCCTCTAGTAGGCGGGGACACTGAAGCTTTCTTT. The rearrangement joins TRBV5-1 to TRBJ1-1; D is undetermined. The CDR3 covers 15 residues. Germline-derived CDR1 and CDR2 are SGHRS and YFSETQ. V was pared by 4 bases and J by 3 bases, with 16 bases between.